This TCR beta chain derives from a study of control samples from healthy donors and cancer patients (dated by TCRdb to 2020 to 2022). The library was made by the immunoSEQ multiplex PCR assay. This immuneACCESS table, as held by TCRdb, lists in-frame sequences with V and J called but not all clones. Of the missing ones, under half trace to an unresolved V gene in checked studies; the others have no known cause. The sample includes approximately 170,000 clones, with around 95% observed a single time. The top ten clonotypes cover about 4% of the sample. CDR1 and CDR2 (MNHNS, SASEGT) derive from the germline V gene. The CDR3 sequence holds 17 residues, the cysteine and phenylalanine included. This entry keeps only the CDR3 DNA: 51 bases, framed from base 1. V is clipped by 1 base and J by 5 bases, and the sequence between their germline boundaries is 18 bases long. In the case of this clone: Its antigen remains unidentified. No quality values exist for individual bases; no much larger clone is one base distant.

The source of this sequence is a woman aged 60-70 years in good health. The material sequenced was blood. The V gene is TRBV6-1 and the J gene is TRBJ2-1; TRBD1 might be the D gene, on 6 matching bases. The nucleotide sequence is given as TGTGCCAGCAGTGAAGTTATCGGACAGCACCTAGACAATGAGCAGTTCTTC. It translates to CASSEVIGQHLDNEQFF.